Below are 12 T cell receptor beta chains sequenced from a single sample in a study of kidney transplant recipient with SARS-CoV-2 infection. TCRdb called the reads again in MiXCR, with one record for every CDR3 protein. Of about 240,000 distinct CDR3 sequences listed, around 30% were seen once; the top ten hold roughly 7%. The sample here was a blood sample, taken at baseline and around day 120 from a kidney transplant recipient. The receptor set was obtained from a male patient aged 30 to 39 who had COVID-19 and was a kidney transplant recipient. These T cells may partly come from the graft donor.

Comment on this clonotype: One base away lies a much larger clone, so this may be a sequencing read error. The rearrangement joins TRBV19 to TRBJ2-7; D possibly corresponds to TRBD2 (6 bases). The germline V gene has CDR1 LNHDA and CDR2 SQIVND (reference sequence). The CDR3 is made up of 15 amino acids. The V end lost 6 bases, the J end lost 5 bases, and 20 bases lay between the germline ends. The CDR3 region is CASRSTGVSIDEQYF. In nucleotides, the CDR3 is TGTGCCAGTAGATCCACGGGGGTCTCGATCGACGAGCAGTACTTC.

This clonotype was picked up many times. The V and J genes are TRBV25-1 and TRBJ1-4; 10 nucleotides align to TRBD1. Germline-derived CDR1 and CDR2 are MGHDK and SYGVNS. CDR3 length: 14 amino acids. V gave up 6 bases and J gave up 7 bases; unmatched junction bases: 5. The CDR3, as DNA: TGTGCCAGCAGAGGGGACAGGGGAGTTGAAAAACTGTTTTTT. As protein: CASRGDRGVEKLFF.

To note about this clonotype: A much bigger clone sits one base away, suggesting this may be a read error. The rearrangement links TRBV20-1 to TRBJ1-2; no clear D gene. The CDR3 length is 12 residues. Germline-derived CDR1 and CDR2 are DFQATT and SNEGSKA (reference sequence). The CDR3 reads CNANTRTYGYTF. CDR3 nucleotide sequence: TGCAATGCTAACACCCGGACCTATGGCTACACCTTC.

This clonotype has at least ten counts. The chain carries TRBV10-3 and TRBJ1-6; D gene uncertain. The CDR3 contains 13 residues. CDR1 is ENHRY, CDR2 SYGVKD, per germline. With 0 bases removed from V and 9 bases from J, the gap between germline ends came to 6 bases. CDR3 sequence (DNA): TGTGCCATCAGTGAGTCTGTAGGTTCACCCCTCCACTTT. Its translation: CAISESVGSPLHF.

The chain recombines TRBV30 with TRBJ1-2; no clear D gene. Germline V gives CDR1 GTSNPN, CDR2 SVGIG (reference sequence). Trimming removed 5 bases from V and 4 bases from J, with 23 bases in between. CDR3 size: 16 residues. Written as DNA, the CDR3 is TGTGCCTGGGAGCCAAGGCGTTATAGAAAGACCTATGGCTACACCTTC. It yields the protein CAWEPRRYRKTYGYTF.

On this clonotype itself: One base away lies a much larger clone, so this may be a sequencing read error. V and J are TRBV6-2 or TRBV6-3 and TRBJ1-5, with D tentatively TRBD1 (6 bases). V lost 4 bases and J 9 bases, leaving 16 bases between the germline ends. In germline, CDR1 is MNHEY, CDR2 SVGEGT. This CDR3 is built from 14 residues. The CDR3 spells CASSFPGAFRPQHF. The DNA of the CDR3 is TGTGCCAGCAGTTTTCCGGGGGCGTTTCGGCCCCAGCATTTT.

This clonotype was seen many times. This chain joins TRBV10-1 and TRBJ2-2; 12 bases agree with TRBD1. The germline CDR1 and CDR2 sequences are WNHNN and SYGVQD (reference sequence). V was pared by 5 bases and J by 3 bases, with 10 bases of the junction left unmatched. The CDR3 contains 18 residues. The CDR3 DNA reads as TGCGCCAGCAGTCCTAGGCCGGGACAGGGGGCTTACACCGGGGAGCTGTTTTTT. It yields the protein CASSPRPGQGAYTGELFF.

Of note for this clonotype: This sequence may be a read error, since a much larger clone differs from it by one base. Since the CDR3 does not end with the conserved phenylalanine or tryptophan, this likely comes from a read error. This rearrangement joins TRBV30 to TRBJ1-1; no clear D gene. CDR3 length equals 13 residues. The ends were cut back, 1 base at V and 1 base at J, with 7 bases in the middle. The germline gives CDR1 GTSNPN, CDR2 SVGIG (reference sequence). Here the CDR3 DNA reads TGTGCCTGGAGTGCGGGGTGGAACACTGAAGCTTTCCTT. Amino acids: CAWSAGWNTEAFL.

Of note for this clonotype: A much larger clone differs by one base, so this may be a read error. J is TRBJ2-5 and V is TRBV12-3 or TRBV12-4; no firm D call. This CDR3 contains 11 residues. The DNA of the CDR3 is TGTGCCAGCACCAACCAAGAGGCCCAGTACTTC. Its translation: CASTNQEAQYF.

For this clonotype: The junction departs from the called germline gene at one end, perhaps through a read error. The V call is TRBV4-1, the J call TRBJ1-1; tentatively, D is TRBD1 (6 bases). Germline values: CDR1 MGHRA, CDR2 YSYEKL. This CDR3 spans 14 amino acids. Written as DNA, the CDR3 is TGCGCCAGCAGCCTAAGGGGGGGAGCCAGTGAAGTTTTCTTT. Translated, it gives CASSLRGGASEVFF.

This clonotype turned up a few times. The chain has TRBV2 and TRBJ1-1, with 7 bases fitting TRBD1. Germline loops: CDR1 SNHLY, CDR2 FYNNEI. The V and J ends lost 5 bases and 0 bases, in that order; junction bases with no gene match: 6. The CDR3 extends over 15 amino acids. CDR3 in DNA: TGTGCCAGCAGTCCTTGGGGACAGTTGAACACTGAAGCTTTCTTT. Encoded protein: CASSPWGQLNTEAFF.

In its sample, this clonotype was seen many times. The rearrangement joins TRBV23-1 to TRBJ1-1; D unclear. TRBV23-1 is an open reading frame, and its role is uncertain. There are 20 residues in the CDR3. Trimming shortened V by 0 bases and J by 0 bases, and 23 bases separated the two germline ends. CDR3 bases: TGCGCCAGCAGTCAATCGAACGGAGGCACATCCCAAACGATGAACACTGAAGCTTTCTTT. Encoded protein: CASSQSNGGTSQTMNTEAFF.